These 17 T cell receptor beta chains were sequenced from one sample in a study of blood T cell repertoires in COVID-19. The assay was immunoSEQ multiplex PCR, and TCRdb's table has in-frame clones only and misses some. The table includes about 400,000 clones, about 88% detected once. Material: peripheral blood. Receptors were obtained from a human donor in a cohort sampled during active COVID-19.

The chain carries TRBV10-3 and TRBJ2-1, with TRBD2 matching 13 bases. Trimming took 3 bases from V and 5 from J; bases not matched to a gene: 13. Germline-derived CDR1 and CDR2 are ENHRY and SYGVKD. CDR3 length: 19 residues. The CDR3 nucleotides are TGTGCCATCAGTGAATATACTAGCGGGGGGGGTACAAGGGACAATGAGCAGTTCTTC. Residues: CAISEYTSGGGTRDNEQFF.

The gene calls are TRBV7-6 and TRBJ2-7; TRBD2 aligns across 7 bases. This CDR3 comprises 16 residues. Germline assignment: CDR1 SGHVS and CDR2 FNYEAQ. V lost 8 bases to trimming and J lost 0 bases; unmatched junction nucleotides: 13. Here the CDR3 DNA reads TGTGCCAGCGCCTCTATGGGGGGGGGAAGCTCCTACGAGCAGTACTTC. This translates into CASASMGGGSSYEQYF. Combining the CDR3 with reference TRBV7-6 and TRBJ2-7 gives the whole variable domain GAGVSQSPRYKVTKRGQDVALRCDPISGHVSLYWYRQALGQGPEFLTYFNYEAQQDKSGLPNDRFSAERPEGSISTLTIQRTEQRDSAMYRCASASMGGGSSYEQYFGPGTRLTVT.

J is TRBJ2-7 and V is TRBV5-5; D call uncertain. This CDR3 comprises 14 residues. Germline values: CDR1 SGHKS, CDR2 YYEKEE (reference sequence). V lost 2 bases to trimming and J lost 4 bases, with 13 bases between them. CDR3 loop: CASSFSHGPYEQYF. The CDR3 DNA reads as TGTGCCAGCAGCTTTTCGCATGGCCCGTACGAGCAGTACTTC.

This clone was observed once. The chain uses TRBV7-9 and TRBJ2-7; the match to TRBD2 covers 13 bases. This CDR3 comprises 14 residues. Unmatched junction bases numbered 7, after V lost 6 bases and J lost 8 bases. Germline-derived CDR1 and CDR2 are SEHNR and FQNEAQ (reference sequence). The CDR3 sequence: CASRPGTSGAQQYF. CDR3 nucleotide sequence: TGTGCCAGCAGGCCGGGGACTAGCGGGGCACAGCAGTACTTC.

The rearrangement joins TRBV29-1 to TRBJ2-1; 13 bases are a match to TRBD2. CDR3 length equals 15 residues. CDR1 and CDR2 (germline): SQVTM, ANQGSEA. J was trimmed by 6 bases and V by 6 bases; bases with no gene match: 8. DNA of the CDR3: TGCAGCGTCAGGACTAGCGGGAGATCTGCCAATGAGCAGTTCTTC. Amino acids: CSVRTSGRSANEQFF.

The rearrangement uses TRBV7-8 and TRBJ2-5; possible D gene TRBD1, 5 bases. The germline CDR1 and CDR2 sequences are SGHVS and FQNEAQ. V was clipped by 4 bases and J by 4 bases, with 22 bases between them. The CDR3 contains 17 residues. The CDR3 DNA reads TGTGCCAGCAGCTCAACCAAAGGGGTTAGGGCGCGAGAGACCCAGTACTTC. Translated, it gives CASSSTKGVRARETQYF.

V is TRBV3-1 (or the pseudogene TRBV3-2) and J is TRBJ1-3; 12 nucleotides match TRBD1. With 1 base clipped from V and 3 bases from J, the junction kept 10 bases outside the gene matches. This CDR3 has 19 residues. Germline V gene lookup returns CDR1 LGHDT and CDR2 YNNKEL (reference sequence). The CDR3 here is CASSQAGTGGAVYGNTIYF. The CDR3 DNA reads TGTGCCAGCAGCCAAGCCGGGACAGGGGGCGCGGTGTATGGAAACACCATATATTTT.

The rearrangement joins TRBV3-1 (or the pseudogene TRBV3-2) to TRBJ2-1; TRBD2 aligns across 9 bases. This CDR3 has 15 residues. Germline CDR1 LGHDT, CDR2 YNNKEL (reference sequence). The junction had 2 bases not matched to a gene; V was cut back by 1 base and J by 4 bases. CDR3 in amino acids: CASSQGLAEYNEQFF. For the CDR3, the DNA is TGTGCCAGCAGCCAAGGACTAGCGGAATACAATGAGCAGTTCTTC.

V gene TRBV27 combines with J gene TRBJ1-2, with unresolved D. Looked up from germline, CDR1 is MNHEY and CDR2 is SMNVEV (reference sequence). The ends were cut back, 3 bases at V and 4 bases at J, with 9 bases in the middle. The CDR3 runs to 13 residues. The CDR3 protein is CASSFVGSYGYTF. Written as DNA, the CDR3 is TGTGCCAGCAGTTTTGTGGGGAGCTATGGCTACACCTTC.

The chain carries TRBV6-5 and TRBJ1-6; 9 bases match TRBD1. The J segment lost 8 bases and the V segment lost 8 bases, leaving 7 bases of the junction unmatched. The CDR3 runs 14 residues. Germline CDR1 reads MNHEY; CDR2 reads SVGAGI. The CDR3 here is CASGGQGVHSPLHF. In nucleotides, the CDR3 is TGTGCCAGCGGGGGACAGGGAGTGCATTCACCCCTCCACTTT.

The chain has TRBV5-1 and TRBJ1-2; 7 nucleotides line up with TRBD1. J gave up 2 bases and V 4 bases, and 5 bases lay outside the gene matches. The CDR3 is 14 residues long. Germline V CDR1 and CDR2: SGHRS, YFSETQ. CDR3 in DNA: TGCGCCAGCAGCCTCCGGGACAGCAACTATGGCTACACCTTC. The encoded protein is CASSLRDSNYGYTF.

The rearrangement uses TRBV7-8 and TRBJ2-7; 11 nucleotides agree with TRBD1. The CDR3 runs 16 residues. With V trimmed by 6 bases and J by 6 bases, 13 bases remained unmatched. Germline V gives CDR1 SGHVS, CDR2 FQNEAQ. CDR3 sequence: CASSLRRTGGVGEQYF. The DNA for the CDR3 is TGTGCCAGCAGTCTCCGTCGGACAGGGGGCGTCGGCGAGCAGTACTTC.

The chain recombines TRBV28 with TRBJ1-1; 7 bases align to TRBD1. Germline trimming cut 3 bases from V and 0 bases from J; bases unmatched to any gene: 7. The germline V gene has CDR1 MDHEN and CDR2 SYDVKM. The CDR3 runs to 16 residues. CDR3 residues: CASSFWGTELNTEAFF. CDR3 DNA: TGTGCCAGCAGTTTTTGGGGGACAGAGTTGAACACTGAAGCTTTCTTT.

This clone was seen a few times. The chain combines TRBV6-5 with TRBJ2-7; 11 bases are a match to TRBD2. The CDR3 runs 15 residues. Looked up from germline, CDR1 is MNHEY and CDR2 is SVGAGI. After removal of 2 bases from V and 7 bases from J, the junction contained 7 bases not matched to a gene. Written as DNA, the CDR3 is TGTGCCAGCAGTTACAGGCTAGCGGGAGGACAGGAGCAGTACTTC. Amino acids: CASSYRLAGGQEQYF.

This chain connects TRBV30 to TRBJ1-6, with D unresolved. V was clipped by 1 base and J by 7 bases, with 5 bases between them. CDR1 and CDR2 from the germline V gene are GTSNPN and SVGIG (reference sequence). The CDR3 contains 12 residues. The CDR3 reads CAWSAKNSPLHF. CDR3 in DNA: TGTGCCTGGAGTGCCAAAAATTCACCCCTCCACTTT.

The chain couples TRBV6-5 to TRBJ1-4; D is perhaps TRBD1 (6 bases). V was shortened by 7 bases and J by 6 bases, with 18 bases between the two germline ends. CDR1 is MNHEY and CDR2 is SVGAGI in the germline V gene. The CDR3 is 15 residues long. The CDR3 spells CASKSQPGADEKLFF. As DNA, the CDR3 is TGTGCCAGCAAAAGTCAGCCAGGGGCGGATGAAAAACTGTTTTTT.

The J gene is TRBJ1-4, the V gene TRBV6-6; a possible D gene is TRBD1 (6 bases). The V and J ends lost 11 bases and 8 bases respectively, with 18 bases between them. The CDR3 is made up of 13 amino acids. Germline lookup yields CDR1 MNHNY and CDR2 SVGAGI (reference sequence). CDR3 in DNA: TGTGCCTCCCACAGGGAAGCTTGGGAAAAACTGTTTTTT. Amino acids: CASHREAWEKLFF.